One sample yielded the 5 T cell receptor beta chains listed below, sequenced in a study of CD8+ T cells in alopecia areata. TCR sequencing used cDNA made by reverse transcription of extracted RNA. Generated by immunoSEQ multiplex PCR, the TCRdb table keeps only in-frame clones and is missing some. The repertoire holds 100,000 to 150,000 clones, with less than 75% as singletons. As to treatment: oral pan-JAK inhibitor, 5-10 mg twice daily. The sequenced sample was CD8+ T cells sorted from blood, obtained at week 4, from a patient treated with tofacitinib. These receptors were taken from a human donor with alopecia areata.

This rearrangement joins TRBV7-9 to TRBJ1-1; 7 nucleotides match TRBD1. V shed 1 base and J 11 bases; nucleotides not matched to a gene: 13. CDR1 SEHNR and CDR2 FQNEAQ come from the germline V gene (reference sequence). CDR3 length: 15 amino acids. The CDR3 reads CASSLVGGAGPKAFF. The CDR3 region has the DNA TGTGCCAGCAGCTTAGTAGGGGGCGCAGGCCCGAAGGCTTTCTTT.

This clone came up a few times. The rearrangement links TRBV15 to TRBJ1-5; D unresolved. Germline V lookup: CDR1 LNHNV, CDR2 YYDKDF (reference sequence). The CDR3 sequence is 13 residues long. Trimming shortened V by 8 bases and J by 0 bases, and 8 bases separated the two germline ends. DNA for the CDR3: TGTGCCACCTCGAAGGATAGCAATCAGCCCCAGCATTTT. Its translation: CATSKDSNQPQHF.

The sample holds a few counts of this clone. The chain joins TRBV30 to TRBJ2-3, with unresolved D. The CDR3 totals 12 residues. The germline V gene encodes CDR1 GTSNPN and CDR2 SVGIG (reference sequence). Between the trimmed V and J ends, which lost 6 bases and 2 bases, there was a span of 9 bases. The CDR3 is CACDAPTDTQYF. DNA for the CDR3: TGTGCCTGCGACGCCCCCACAGATACGCAGTATTTT.

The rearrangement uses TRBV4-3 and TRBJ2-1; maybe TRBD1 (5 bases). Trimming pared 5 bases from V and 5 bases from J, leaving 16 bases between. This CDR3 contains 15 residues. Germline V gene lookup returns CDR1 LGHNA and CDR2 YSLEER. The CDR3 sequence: CASSFFSGSHNEQFF. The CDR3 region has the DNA TGCGCCAGCAGCTTTTTCTCAGGGTCCCACAATGAGCAGTTCTTC.

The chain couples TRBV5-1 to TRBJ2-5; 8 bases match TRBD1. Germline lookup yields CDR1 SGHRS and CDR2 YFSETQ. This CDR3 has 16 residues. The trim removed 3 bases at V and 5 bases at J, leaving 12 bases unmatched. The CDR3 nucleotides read TGCGCCAGCAGCTCACCAGACAGGGGCTTGTTGGAGACCCAGTACTTC. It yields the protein CASSSPDRGLLETQYF.